The 18 T cell receptor beta chains listed next were all sequenced from one sample in a study of T-cell reconstitution after alpha-beta-depleted transplantation in children. Unique molecular identifiers tagged the TCRbeta library. TCRdb recomputed calls from the PCR reads with MiXCR, one row per CDR3 protein. Of 350,000 to 500,000 distinct CDR3 sequences listed, approximately 42% were seen once; the top ten hold roughly a quarter. The specimen comprised PBMCs, sampled before TCRalphabeta/CD19-depleted stem cell transplant. The receptor source for this set is a girl aged 2 to 9 with aplastic anemia, due to receive a stem cell transplant.

The rearrangement joins TRBV25-1 to TRBJ2-1; tentatively, D is TRBD2 (5 bases). The CDR3 extends over 15 amino acids. V shed 1 base and J shed 5 bases, with 12 bases lying between them. Germline CDR1 MGHDK, CDR2 SYGVNS. In DNA, the CDR3 is TGTGCCAGCAGTGAATTTCGAGGGAACCACAATGAGCAGTTCTTC. It codes for CASSEFRGNHNEQFF.

This CDR3 reads CSATRDAANEKLFF. The CDR3 nucleotides are TGCAGTGCTACCCGGGACGCAGCTAATGAAAAACTGTTTTTT. This chain joins TRBV20-1 and TRBJ1-4; TRBD1 is a possible D gene (5 bases). CDR3 size: 14 residues. Trimming removed 4 bases from V and 3 bases from J, with 12 bases in between. Germline CDR1 DFQATT, CDR2 SNEGSKA (reference sequence).

This clonotype was counted ten times or more. V is TRBV2 and J is TRBJ2-5; 8 bases agree with TRBD1. Germline lookup yields CDR1 SNHLY and CDR2 FYNNEI. The CDR3 sequence is 14 residues long. V was clipped by 4 bases and J by 5 bases; unmatched bases: 6. CDR3 coding DNA: TGTGCCAGCAGTGGGACAGGGATTGGTGAGACCCAGTACTTC. This codes for CASSGTGIGETQYF.

Here the CDR3 DNA reads TGCGCCAGCAGCCATAGACAGGGTGATAATCAGCCCCAGCATTTT. It codes for CASSHRQGDNQPQHF. The V gene is TRBV4-1, the J gene TRBJ1-5, with 7 bases matching TRBD1. Germline V gives CDR1 MGHRA, CDR2 YSYEKL. The CDR3 has 15 amino acids. After removal of 3 bases from V and 4 bases from J, the junction contained 6 bases not matched to a gene.

The chain recombines TRBV11-2 with TRBJ2-3; the D gene is possibly TRBD2 (6 bases). Germline V gene sequence: CDR1 SGHAT, CDR2 FQNNGV. The CDR3 totals 15 residues. The V and J ends lost 3 bases and 5 bases respectively, with 15 bases between them. The CDR3 loop is CASSLGDSIGDTQYF. DNA for the CDR3: TGTGCCAGCAGCTTGGGGGACTCCATTGGAGATACGCAGTATTTT.

This clonotype has just a few counts. The V call is TRBV6-2 or TRBV6-3, the J call TRBJ2-5; 11 positions agree with TRBD2. V lost 6 bases to trimming and J lost 5 bases; unmatched junction nucleotides: 8. This CDR3 has 15 residues. The germline V gene has CDR1 MNHEY and CDR2 SVGEGT. This chain's CDR3 is CASRVLAGERETQYF. DNA for the CDR3: TGTGCCAGCAGGGTACTAGCGGGAGAGCGGGAGACCCAGTACTTC.

The chain joins TRBV29-1 to TRBJ2-1; 7 positions agree with TRBD2. The CDR3 has 14 amino acids. The germline gives CDR1 SQVTM, CDR2 ANQGSEA. The V segment lost 2 bases and the J segment 5 bases; nucleotides outside the gene matches: 6. CDR3 loop: CSVEPQRGNNEQFF. The CDR3 DNA sequence: TGCAGCGTTGAACCGCAGCGGGGAAACAATGAGCAGTTCTTC.

This sequence joins TRBV7-2 and TRBJ2-5; tentative D call: TRBD1 (6 bases). Trimming cost V 5 bases and J 6 bases, with 16 bases left between them. The CDR3 consists of 14 residues. Per germline, CDR1 SGHTA and CDR2 FQGNSA. The CDR3 coding sequence is TGTGCCAGCAGCCCCGTGGGGGCCGGAAAGACCCAGTACTTC. Amino acid sequence: CASSPVGAGKTQYF.

This clonotype was detected only a few times. The chain links TRBV12-3 or TRBV12-4 to TRBJ1-6; D gene ambiguous. This CDR3 spans 14 amino acids. V was pared by 1 base and J by 8 bases, with 9 bases between. CDR3 amino acids: CASSLGGNDSPLHF. The CDR3 DNA follows: TGTGCCAGCAGTTTAGGAGGGAATGATTCACCCCTCCACTTT.

As regards this clonotype: Given a much more abundant clone one base away, this may be a read error. V and J are TRBV11-2 and TRBJ2-3; D not certain. Germline lookup yields CDR1 SGHAT and CDR2 FQNNGV. The CDR3 consists of 12 residues. This chain's CDR3 is CSSNSVPGTQYF. CDR3 coding DNA: TGTTCCAGCAACTCAGTCCCGGGTACGCAGTATTTT.

The chain joins TRBV5-1 to TRBJ2-7, with D perhaps matching TRBD1 (5 bases). The CDR3 has 14 amino acids. Germline CDR1 is SGHRS and CDR2 is YFSETQ. V was clipped by 4 bases and J by 0 bases, with 11 bases between them. This CDR3 is CASSPGRFSYEQYF. CDR3 nucleotides: TGCGCCAGCAGCCCAGGGCGCTTCTCCTACGAGCAGTACTTC.

This clonotype has ten or more counts. The chain recombines TRBV11-2 with TRBJ2-4, with TRBD2 identical over 14 bases. CDR3 length equals 18 residues. V shed 5 bases, J shed 0 bases, and the junction held 6 bases outside the gene matches. The germline V gene encodes CDR1 SGHAT and CDR2 FQNNGV. The CDR3 loop is CASSPGLAGGLAKNIQYF. CDR3 sequence (DNA): TGTGCCAGCAGCCCAGGACTAGCGGGAGGACTAGCCAAAAACATTCAGTACTTC.

This clonotype has just a few counts. V usage is TRBV5-1 and J usage is TRBJ2-7; 7 bases line up with TRBD2. V shed 0 bases and J 2 bases; nucleotides not matched to a gene: 5. CDR3 size: 15 residues. CDR1 is SGHRS and CDR2 is YFSETQ in the germline V gene. CDR3 in DNA: TGCGCCAGCAGCTTGGAGCCTAGCGGAACCTACGAGCAGTACTTC. Translating it yields CASSLEPSGTYEQYF.

V gene TRBV7-6 combines with J gene TRBJ2-7, with a weak D call TRBD2 (5 bases). The germline gives CDR1 SGHVS, CDR2 FNYEAQ. Deletions cut 5 bases from V and 0 bases from J, with 11 bases between. CDR3 length: 14 residues. The CDR3 reads CASSHTTNSYEQYF. The CDR3, as DNA: TGTGCCAGCAGCCACACGACTAACTCCTACGAGCAGTACTTC.

In this sample, this clonotype turned up many times. The chain has TRBV3-1 and TRBJ2-1, with TRBD1 as a possible D gene (5 bases). V shed 2 bases and J shed 5 bases, with 7 bases lying between them. The CDR3 runs 13 residues. CDR1 LGHDT and CDR2 YNNKEL come from the germline V gene (reference sequence). CDR3 in DNA: TGTGCCAGCAGCCAATGGGGCGACAATGAGCAGTTCTTC. The encoded protein is CASSQWGDNEQFF.

This clonotype was observed many times. V and J are TRBV5-1 and TRBJ2-7; D call uncertain. The V end was cut by 4 bases, the J end by 5 bases, with 13 bases between. This CDR3 has 13 residues. Germline V gene lookup returns CDR1 SGHRS and CDR2 YFSETQ. The CDR3 DNA reads TGCGCCAGCAGCCAAAACACACCAAACGAGCAGTACTTC. It specifies CASSQNTPNEQYF.

This chain links TRBV29-1 with TRBJ2-4; D is possibly TRBD2 (6 bases). Germline V gene lookup returns CDR1 SQVTM and CDR2 ANQGSEA. The CDR3 is 15 residues long. The V gene lost 7 bases and the J gene lost 8 bases, with 24 bases spanning the gap. The CDR3 loop reads CSARVGGLVSDIQYF. CDR3 DNA sequence: TGCAGCGCCAGAGTTGGGGGACTTGTATCGGACATTCAGTACTTC. Using reference TRBV29-1 and TRBJ2-4 for the parts outside the CDR3, the full variable domain is SAVISQKPSRDICQRGTSLTIQCQVDSQVTMMFWYRQQPGQSLTLIATANQGSEATYESGFVIDKFPISRPNLTFSTLTVSNMSPEDSSIYLCSARVGGLVSDIQYFGAGTRLSVL.

The chain recombines TRBV5-1 with TRBJ2-7; D is perhaps TRBD1 or TRBD2 (5 bases each). This CDR3 region has 15 residues. Germline V gene lookup returns CDR1 SGHRS and CDR2 YFSETQ. Trimming stripped 4 bases from V and 0 bases from J, with 14 bases between. As DNA, the CDR3 is TGCGCCAGCAGCCCCTTTCCGGGGACCTCCTACGAGCAGTACTTC. Its translation is CASSPFPGTSYEQYF.